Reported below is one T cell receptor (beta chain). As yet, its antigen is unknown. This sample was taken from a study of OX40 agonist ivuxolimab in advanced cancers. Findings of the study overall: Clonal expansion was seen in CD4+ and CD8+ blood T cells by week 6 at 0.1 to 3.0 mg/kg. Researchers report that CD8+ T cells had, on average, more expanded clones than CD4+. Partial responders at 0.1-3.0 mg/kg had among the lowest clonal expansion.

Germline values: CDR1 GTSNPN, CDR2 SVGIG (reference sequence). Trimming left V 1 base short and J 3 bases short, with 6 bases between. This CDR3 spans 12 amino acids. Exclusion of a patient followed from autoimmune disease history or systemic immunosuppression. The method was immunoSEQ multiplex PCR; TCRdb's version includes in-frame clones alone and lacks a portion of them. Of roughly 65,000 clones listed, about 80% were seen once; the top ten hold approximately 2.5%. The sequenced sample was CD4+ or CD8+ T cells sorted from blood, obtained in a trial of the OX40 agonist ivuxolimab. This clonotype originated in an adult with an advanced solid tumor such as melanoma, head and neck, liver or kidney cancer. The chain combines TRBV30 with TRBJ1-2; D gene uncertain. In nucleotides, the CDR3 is TGTGCCTGGAGTGGAGGCGACTATGGCTACACCTTC. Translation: CAWSGGDYGYTF.